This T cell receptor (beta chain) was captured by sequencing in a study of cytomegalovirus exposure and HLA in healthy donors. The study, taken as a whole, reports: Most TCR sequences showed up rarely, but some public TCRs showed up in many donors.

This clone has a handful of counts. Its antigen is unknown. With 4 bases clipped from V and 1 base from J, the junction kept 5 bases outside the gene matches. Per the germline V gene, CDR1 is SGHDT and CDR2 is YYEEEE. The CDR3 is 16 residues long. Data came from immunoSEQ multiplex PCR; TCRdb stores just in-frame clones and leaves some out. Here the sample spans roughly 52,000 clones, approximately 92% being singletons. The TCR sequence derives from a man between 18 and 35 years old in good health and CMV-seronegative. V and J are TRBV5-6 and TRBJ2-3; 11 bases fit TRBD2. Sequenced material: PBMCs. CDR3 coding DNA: TGTGCCAGCAGCCCGGGGGGACTAGCGGGCACAGATACGCAGTATTTT. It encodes CASSPGGLAGTDTQYF.